The sequence of this T cell receptor (beta chain) was determined in a study of blood T cell repertoires in COVID-19. As for the study in general: Sources were T cells, B-cell-depleted T cells, or PBMCs; the material itself was cDNA or gDNA.

This clone was observed a few times. TCRdb's copy holds only in-frame clones and misses some; the assay was immunoSEQ multiplex PCR. The top ten clones hold approximately 5.9% of a sample with roughly 120,000 clones, about 70% of them seen once. The Seattle patients joined while their infection was active and were tracked longitudinally afterward. Germline V gene lookup returns CDR1 LNHNV and CDR2 YYDKDF (reference sequence). V shed 5 bases and J 2 bases; nucleotides not matched to a gene: 14. The CDR3 totals 17 residues. The sequence came from an elderly man with COVID-19, enrolled during active disease. The chain couples TRBV15 to TRBJ2-7; TRBD1 matches at 8 bases. Specimen: peripheral blood. The CDR3 protein is CATSRRRRQGQTYEQYF. CDR3 bases: TGTGCCACCAGCCGACGACGGAGACAGGGGCAAACCTACGAGCAGTACTTC. Combining the CDR3 with reference TRBV15 and TRBJ2-7 gives the whole variable domain DAMVIQNPRYQVTQFGKPVTLSCSQTLNHNVMYWYQQKSSQAPKLLFHYYDKDFNNEADTPDNFQSRRPNTSFCFLDIRSPGLGDTAMYLCATSRRRRQGQTYEQYFGPGTRLTVT.